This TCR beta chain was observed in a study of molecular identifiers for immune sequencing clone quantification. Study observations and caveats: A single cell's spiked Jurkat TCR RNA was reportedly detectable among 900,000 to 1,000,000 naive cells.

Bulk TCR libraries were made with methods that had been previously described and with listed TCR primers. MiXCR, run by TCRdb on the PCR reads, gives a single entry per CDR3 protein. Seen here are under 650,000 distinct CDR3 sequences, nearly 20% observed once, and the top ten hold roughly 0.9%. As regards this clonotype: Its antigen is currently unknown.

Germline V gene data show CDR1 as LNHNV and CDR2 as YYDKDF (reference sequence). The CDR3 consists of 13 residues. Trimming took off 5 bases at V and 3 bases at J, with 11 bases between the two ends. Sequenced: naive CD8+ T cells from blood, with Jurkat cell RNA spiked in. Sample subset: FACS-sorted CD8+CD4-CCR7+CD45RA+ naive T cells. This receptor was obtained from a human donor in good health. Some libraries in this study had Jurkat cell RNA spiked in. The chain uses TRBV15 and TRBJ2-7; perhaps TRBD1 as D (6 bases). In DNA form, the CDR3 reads TGTGCCACCAGCCTGGACAGCTACTACGAGCAGTACTTC. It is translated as CATSLDSYYEQYF. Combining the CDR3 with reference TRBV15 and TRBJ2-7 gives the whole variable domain DAMVIQNPRYQVTQFGKPVTLSCSQTLNHNVMYWYQQKSSQAPKLLFHYYDKDFNNEADTPDNFQSRRPNTSFCFLDIRSPGLGDTAMYLCATSLDSYYEQYFGPGTRLTVT.